A single TCR beta chain is shown here with its context. The data were taken from a study of blood T cell repertoires in COVID-19. Study as a whole: Acute and convalescent COVID-19 specimens originated in the United States, Italy and Spain. PBMCs, B-cell-depleted T cells, or T cells provided the cDNA or gDNA that made up the material.

Per the germline V gene, CDR1 is LGHDT and CDR2 is YNNKEL (reference sequence). The junction had 7 bases not matched to a gene; V was cut back by 1 base and J by 1 base. The CDR3 is made up of 18 amino acids. Per the authors' pipeline: The authors estimated nucleated cell counts from reference gene primer amplification. Repertoires were generated with immunoSEQ multiplex PCR, while TCRdb's copy carries only in-frame clones and drops some. Clonal size and the V and J genes are those of that table, whereas D and trimming came from the DNA. The sample includes 110,000 to 150,000 clones, 81% of them seen just once.

This chain links TRBV3-1 (or the pseudogene TRBV3-2) with TRBJ2-3; TRBD1 aligns across 11 bases. The TCR originated in a human donor in a cohort sampled during active COVID-19. Source material: peripheral blood. CDR3 protein: CASSQVGGQGVCTDTQYF. The CDR3 DNA reads as TGTGCCAGCAGCCAAGTGGGGGGACAGGGGGTGTGCACAGATACGCAGTATTTT.